Reported below is one T cell receptor beta chain. Its antigen is not identified. CDR1 is SGHNT and CDR2 is YYREEE in the germline V gene (reference sequence). This CDR3 region has 15 residues. V dropped 2 bases and J dropped 0; count of bases not matched to a gene: 3. CD4+CD25+CD127- Tregs, CD4+CD25- non-Tregs, CD4 and CD8 cells were sorted. The data derive from a study of Tregs in tolerant kidney transplant recipients. General observations from the study: Expanding Tregs on activated donor B cells appeared to best identify donor-specific TCRbeta clones. Biological reproducibility was not directly addressed in this study. Findings come from small patient numbers and require larger validation.

Method: immunoSEQ multiplex PCR; TCRdb's copy keeps in-frame clones and lacks some. The sample gives roughly 250,000 clones, about four fifths of which show up once; around 0.64% is in the top ten. The chain uses TRBV5-4 and TRBJ2-7; TRBD1 aligns across 9 bases. The TCR sequence derives from a human donor in good health. Sequenced sample: CD4+ T cells from blood. The CDR3 protein is CASSLGTGISYEQYF. CDR3 in DNA: TGTGCCAGCAGCTTAGGGACAGGGATCTCCTACGAGCAGTACTTC.